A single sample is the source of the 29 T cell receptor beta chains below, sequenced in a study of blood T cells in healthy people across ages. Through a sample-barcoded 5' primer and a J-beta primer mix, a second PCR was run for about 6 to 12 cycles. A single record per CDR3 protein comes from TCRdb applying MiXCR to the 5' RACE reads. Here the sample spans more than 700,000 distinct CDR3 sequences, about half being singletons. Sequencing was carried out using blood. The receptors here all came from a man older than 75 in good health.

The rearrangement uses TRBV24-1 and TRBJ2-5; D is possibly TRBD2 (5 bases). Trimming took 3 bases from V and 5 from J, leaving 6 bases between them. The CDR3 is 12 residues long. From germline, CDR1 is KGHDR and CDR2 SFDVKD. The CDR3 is CATSDTRETQYF. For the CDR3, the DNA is TGTGCCACCAGTGATACTAGGGAGACCCAGTACTTC.

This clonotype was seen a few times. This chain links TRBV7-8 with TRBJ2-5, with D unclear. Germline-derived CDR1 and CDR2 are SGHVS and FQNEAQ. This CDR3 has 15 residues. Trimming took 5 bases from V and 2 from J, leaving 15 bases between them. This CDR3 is CASSARTSGQETQYF. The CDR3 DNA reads TGTGCCAGCAGCGCGCGCACCTCAGGACAAGAGACCCAGTACTTC.

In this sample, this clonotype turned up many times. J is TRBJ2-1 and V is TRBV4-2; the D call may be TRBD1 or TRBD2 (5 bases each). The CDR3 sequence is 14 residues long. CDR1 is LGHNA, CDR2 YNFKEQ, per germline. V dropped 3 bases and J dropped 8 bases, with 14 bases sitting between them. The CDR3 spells CASSHGTPGYEQFF. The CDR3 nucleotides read TGTGCCAGCAGCCACGGGACCCCCGGGTATGAGCAGTTCTTC.

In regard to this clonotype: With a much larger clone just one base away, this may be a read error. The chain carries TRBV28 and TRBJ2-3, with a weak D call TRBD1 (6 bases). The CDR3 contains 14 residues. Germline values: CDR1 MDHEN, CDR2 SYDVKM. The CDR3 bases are TGTGCCAGCAGTCTTAGTCAGGGGCCAGATACGCGGTATTTT. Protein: CASSLSQGPDTRYF.

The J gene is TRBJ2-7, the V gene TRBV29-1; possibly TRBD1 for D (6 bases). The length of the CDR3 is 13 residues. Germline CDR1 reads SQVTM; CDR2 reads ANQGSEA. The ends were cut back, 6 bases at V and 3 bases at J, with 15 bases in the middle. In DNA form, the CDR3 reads TGCAGCGTCCCCGGGACACCTTTCTACGAGCAGTACTTC. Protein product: CSVPGTPFYEQYF.

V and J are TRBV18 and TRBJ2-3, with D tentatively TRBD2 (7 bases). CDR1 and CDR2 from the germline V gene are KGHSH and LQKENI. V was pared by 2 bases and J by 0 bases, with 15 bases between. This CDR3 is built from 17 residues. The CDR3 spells CASSPTAGASSTDTQYF. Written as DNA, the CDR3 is TGTGCCAGCTCACCAACGGCGGGGGCCTCTAGCACAGATACGCAGTATTTT.

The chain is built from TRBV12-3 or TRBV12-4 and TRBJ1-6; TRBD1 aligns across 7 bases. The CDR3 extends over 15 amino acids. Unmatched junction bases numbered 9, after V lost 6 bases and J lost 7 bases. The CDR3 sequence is CASRGTALPNSPLHF. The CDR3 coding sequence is TGTGCCAGCAGAGGGACAGCATTGCCGAATTCACCCCTCCACTTT.

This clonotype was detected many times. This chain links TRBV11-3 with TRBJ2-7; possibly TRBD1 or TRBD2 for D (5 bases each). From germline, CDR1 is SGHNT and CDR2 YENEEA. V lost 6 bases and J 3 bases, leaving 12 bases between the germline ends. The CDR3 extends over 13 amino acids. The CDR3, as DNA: TGTGCCAGCAGTTTCGGGGACCTCTACGAGCAGTACTTC. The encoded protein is CASSFGDLYEQYF.

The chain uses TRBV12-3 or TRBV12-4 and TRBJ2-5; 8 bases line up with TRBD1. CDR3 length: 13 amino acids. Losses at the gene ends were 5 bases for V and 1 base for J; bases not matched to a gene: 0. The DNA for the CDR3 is TGTGCCAGCAGTACAGGGGGCCAAGAGACCCAGTACTTC. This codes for CASSTGGQETQYF.

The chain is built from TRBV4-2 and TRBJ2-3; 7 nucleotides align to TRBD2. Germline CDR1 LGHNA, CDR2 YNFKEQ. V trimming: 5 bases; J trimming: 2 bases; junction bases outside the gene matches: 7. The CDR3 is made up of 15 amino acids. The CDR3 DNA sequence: TGTGCCAGCAGCGCTAGCGGAGGGGTCACAGATACGCAGTATTTT. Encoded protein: CASSASGGVTDTQYF.

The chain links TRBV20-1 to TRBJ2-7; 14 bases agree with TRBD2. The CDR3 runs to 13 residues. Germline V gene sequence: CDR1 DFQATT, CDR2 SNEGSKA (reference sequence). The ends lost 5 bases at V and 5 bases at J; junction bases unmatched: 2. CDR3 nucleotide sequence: TGCAGTGCTGGACTAGCGGGGGGCCACGAGCAGTACTTC. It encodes CSAGLAGGHEQYF.

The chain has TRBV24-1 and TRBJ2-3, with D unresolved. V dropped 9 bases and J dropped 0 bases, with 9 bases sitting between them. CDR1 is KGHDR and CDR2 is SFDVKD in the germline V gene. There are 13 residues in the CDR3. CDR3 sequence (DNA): TGTGCCACCGGAGATCCTAGCACAGATACGCAGTATTTT. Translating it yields CATGDPSTDTQYF.

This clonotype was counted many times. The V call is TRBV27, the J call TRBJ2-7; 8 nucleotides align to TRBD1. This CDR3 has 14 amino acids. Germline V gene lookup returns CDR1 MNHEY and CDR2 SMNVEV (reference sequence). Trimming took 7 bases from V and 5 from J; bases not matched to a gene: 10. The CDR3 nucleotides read TGTGCCAGCAAGAAAGTGAGACAGGGGAACGAGCAGTACTTC. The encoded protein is CASKKVRQGNEQYF.

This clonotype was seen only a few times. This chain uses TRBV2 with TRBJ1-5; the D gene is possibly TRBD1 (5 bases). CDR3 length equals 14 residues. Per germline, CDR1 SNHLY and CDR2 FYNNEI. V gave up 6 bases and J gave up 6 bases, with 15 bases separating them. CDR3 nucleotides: TGTGCCAGCAGCCCTCTCCGGGGCGGTCAGCCCCAGCATTTT. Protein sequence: CASSPLRGGQPQHF. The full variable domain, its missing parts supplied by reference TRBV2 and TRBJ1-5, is EPEVTQTPSHQVTQMGQEVILRCVPISNHLYFYWYRQILGQKVEFLVSFYNNEISEKSEIFDDQFSVERPDGSNFTLKIRSTKLEDSAMYFCASSPLRGGQPQHFGDGTRLSIL.

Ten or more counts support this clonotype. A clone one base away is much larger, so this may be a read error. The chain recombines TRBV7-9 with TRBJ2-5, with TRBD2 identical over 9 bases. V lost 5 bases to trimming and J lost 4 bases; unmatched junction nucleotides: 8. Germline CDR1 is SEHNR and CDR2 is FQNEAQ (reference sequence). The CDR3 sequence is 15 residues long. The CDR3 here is CASSKGRAGGETQYF. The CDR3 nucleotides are TGTGCCAGCAGCAAGGGACGAGCGGGAGGAGAGACCCAGTACTTC.

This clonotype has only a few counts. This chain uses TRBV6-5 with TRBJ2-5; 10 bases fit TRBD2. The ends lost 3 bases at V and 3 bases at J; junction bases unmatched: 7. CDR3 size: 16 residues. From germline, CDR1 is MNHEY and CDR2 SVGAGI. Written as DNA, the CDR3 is TGTGCCAGCAGTTATGTAGCGGGGGGCACCGAAGAGACCCAGTACTTC. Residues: CASSYVAGGTEETQYF.

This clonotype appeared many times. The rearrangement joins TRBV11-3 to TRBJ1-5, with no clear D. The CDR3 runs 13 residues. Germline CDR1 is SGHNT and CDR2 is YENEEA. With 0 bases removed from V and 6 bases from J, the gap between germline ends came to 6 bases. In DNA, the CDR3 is TGTGCCAGCAGCTTAGATCCGGTTCAGCCCCAGCATTTT. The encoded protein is CASSLDPVQPQHF.

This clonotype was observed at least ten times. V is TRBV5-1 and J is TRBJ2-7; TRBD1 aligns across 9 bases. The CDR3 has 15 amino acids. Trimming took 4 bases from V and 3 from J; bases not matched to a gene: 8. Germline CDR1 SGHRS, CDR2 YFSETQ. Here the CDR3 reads CASSPRTGVNYEQYF. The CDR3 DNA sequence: TGCGCCAGCAGCCCCCGGACAGGGGTGAACTACGAGCAGTACTTC.

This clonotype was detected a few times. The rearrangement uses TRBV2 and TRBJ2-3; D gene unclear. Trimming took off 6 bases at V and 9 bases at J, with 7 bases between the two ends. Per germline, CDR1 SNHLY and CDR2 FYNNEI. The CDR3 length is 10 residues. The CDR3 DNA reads TGTGCCAGCAGGGGTAGCACGCAGTATTTT. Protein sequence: CASRGSTQYF. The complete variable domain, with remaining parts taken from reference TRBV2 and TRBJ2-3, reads EPEVTQTPSHQVTQMGQEVILRCVPISNHLYFYWYRQILGQKVEFLVSFYNNEISEKSEIFDDQFSVERPDGSNFTLKIRSTKLEDSAMYFCASRGSTQYFGPGTRLTVL.

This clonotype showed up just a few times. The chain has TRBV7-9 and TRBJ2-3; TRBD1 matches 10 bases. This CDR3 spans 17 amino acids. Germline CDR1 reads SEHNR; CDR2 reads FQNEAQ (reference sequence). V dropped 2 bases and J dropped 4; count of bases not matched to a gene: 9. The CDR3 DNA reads TGTGCCAGCAGCTTATTTTTGGGACAGGGGAAAGCAGATACGCAGTATTTT. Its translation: CASSLFLGQGKADTQYF. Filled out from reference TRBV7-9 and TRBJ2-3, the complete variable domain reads DTGVSQNPRHKITKRGQNVTFRCDPISEHNRLYWYRQTLGQGPEFLTYFQNEAQLEKSRLLSDRFSAERPKGSFSTLEIQRTEQGDSAMYLCASSLFLGQGKADTQYFGPGTRLTVL.

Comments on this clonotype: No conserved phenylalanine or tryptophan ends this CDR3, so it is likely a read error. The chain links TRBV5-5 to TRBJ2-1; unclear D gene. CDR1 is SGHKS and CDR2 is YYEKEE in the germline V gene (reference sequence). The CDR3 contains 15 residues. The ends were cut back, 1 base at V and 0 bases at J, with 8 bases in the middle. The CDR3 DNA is TGTGCCAGCAGCTTGATCAGCGACTCCTACAATGAGCAGTTCCTC. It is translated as CASSLISDSYNEQFL.

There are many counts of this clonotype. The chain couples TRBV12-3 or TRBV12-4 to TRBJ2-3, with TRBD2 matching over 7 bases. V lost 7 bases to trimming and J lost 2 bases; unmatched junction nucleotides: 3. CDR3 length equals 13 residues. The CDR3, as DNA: TGTGCCAGCACGACTAGCAACACAGATACGCAGTATTTT. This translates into CASTTSNTDTQYF.

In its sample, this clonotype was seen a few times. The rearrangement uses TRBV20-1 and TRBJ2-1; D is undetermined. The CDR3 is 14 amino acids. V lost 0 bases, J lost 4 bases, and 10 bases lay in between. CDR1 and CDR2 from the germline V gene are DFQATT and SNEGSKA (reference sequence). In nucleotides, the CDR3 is TGCAGTGCTAGAGACCCGGATAAATACAATGAGCAGTTCTTC. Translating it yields CSARDPDKYNEQFF.

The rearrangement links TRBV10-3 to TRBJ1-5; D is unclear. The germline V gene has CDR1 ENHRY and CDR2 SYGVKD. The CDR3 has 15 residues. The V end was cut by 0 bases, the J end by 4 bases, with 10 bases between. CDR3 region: CAISESILGNQPQHF. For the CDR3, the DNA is TGTGCCATCAGTGAGTCGATATTAGGGAATCAGCCCCAGCATTTT.

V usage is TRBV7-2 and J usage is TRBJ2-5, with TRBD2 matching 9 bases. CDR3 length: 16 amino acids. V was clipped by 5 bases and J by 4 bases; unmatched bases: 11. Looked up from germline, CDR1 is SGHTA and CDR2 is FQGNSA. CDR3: CASSGSSGMGRETQYF. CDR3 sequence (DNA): TGTGCCAGCAGCGGCTCTAGCGGGATGGGGAGAGAGACCCAGTACTTC.

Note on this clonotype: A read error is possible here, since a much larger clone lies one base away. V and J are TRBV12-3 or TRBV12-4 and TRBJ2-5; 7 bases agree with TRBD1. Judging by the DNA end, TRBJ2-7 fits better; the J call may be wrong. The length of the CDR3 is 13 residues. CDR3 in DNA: TGTTCCAGCAGTCGGGACAGTCGCTACGAGCAGTACTTC. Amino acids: CSSSRDSRYEQYF.

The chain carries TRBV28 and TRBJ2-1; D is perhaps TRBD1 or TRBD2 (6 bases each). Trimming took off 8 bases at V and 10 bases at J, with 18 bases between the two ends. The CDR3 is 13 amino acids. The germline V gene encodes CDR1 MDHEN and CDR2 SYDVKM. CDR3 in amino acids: CASSRGHLYEQFF. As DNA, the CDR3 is TGTGCCAGCTCCCGGGGGCATCTCTACGAGCAGTTCTTC.

CDR3 DNA: TGTGCCAGCAGCTTGGATGGGGGAGGGCCGGGTAATGAGCAGTTCTTC. Encoded protein: CASSLDGGGPGNEQFF. The V and J genes are TRBV5-4 and TRBJ2-1; TRBD2 matches at 7 bases. The junction had 10 bases not matched to a gene; V was cut back by 0 bases and J by 7 bases. CDR3 length: 16 amino acids. Germline values: CDR1 SGHNT, CDR2 YYREEE (reference sequence).

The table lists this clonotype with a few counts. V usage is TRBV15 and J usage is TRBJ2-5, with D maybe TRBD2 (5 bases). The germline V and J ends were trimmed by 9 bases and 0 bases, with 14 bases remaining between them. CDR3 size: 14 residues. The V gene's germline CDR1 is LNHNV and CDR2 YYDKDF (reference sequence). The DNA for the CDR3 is TGTGCCACGAGAACGCCGGGAAACCAAGAGACCCAGTACTTC. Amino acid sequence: CATRTPGNQETQYF.